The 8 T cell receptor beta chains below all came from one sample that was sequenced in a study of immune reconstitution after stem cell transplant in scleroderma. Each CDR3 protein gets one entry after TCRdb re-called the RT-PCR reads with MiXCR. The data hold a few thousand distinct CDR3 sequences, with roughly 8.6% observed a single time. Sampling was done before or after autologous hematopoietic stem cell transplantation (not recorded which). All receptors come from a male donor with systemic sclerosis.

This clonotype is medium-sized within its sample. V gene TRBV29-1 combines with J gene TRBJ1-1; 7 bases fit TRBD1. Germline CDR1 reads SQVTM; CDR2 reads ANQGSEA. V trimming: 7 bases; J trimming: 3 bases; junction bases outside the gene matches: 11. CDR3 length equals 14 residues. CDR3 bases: TGCAGCGCAGCAGGGGGTGGGATTGACACTGAAGCTTTCTTT. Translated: CSAAGGGIDTEAFF.

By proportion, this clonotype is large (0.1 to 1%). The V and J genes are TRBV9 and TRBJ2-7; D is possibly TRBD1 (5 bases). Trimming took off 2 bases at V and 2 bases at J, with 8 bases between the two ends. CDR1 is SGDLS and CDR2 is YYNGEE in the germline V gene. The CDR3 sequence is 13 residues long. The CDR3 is CASSVDSTYEQYF. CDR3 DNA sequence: TGTGCCAGCAGCGTCGACAGTACCTACGAGCAGTACTTC.

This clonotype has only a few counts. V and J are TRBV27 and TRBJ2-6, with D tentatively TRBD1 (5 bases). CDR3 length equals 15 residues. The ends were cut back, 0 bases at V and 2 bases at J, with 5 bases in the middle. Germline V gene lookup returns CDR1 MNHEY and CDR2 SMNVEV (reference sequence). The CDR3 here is CASSLSGAGANVLTF. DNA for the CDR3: TGTGCCAGCAGTTTATCAGGGGCTGGGGCCAACGTCCTGACTTTC.

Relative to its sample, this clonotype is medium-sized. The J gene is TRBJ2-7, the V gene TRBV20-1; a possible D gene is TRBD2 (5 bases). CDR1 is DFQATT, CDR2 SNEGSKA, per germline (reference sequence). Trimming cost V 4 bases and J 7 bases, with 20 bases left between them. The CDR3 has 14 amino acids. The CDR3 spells CSANPRGSIGEQYF. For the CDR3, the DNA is TGCAGTGCTAACCCCCGAGGGAGTATCGGGGAGCAGTACTTC.

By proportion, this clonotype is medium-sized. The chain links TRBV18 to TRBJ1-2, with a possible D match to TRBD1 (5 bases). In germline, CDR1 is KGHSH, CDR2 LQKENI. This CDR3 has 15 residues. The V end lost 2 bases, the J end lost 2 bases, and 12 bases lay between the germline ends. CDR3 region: CASSPGTRENYGYTF. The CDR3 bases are TGTGCCAGCTCACCAGGGACCAGGGAAAACTATGGCTACACCTTC.

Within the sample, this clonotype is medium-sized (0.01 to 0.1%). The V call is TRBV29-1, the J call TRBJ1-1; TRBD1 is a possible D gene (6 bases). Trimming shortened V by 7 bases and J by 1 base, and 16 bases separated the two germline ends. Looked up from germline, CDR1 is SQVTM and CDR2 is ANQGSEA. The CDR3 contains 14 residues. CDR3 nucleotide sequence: TGCAGCGCTCTCGAACAGGGAGGGAACACTGAAGCTTTCTTT. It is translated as CSALEQGGNTEAFF.

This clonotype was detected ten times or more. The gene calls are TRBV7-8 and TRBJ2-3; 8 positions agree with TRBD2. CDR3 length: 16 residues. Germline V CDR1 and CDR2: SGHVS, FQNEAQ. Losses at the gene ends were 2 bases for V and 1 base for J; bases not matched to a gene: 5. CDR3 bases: TGTGCCAGCAGCTTATTCCCGGGGGGGGGCACAGATACGCAGTATTTT. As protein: CASSLFPGGGTDTQYF.

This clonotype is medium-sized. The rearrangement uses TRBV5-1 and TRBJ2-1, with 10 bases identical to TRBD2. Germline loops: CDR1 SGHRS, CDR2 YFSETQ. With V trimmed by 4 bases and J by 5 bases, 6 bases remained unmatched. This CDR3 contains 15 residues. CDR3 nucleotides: TGCGCCAGCAGCCTTCTAGCGGGAGCCGACAATGAGCAGTTCTTC. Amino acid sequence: CASSLLAGADNEQFF. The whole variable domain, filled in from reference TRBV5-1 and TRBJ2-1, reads KAGVTQTPRYLIKTRGQQVTLSCSPISGHRSVSWYQQTPGQGLQFLFEYFSETQRNKGNFPGRFSGRQFSNSRSEMNVSTLELGDSALYLCASSLLAGADNEQFFGPGTRLTVL.